Below, 14 T cell receptor beta chains from the same sample are listed, as sequenced in a study of blood T cell repertoires in COVID-19. Using immunoSEQ multiplex PCR, the repertoire was profiled, and TCRdb retains in-frame clones only, with some absent. The sample includes more than 300,000 clones, under 90% of them seen just once. Sequencing was performed on PBMCs or T cells enriched from blood (not recorded which). The receptors were sampled from a woman aged 25 to 45 who had recovered from COVID-19.

This clone was observed a few times. The gene calls are TRBV6-5 and TRBJ1-5, with no clear D. Trimming stripped 4 bases from V and 2 bases from J, with 15 bases between. The CDR3 totals 16 residues. Germline V gene lookup returns CDR1 MNHEY and CDR2 SVGAGI. This chain's CDR3 is CASSSPREGGNQPQHF. The CDR3 DNA reads TGTGCCAGCAGTTCCCCTCGGGAGGGCGGCAATCAGCCCCAGCATTTT.

The count of this clone is one. The chain carries TRBV11-2 and TRBJ2-1, with 11 positions matching TRBD2. The V and J ends lost 5 bases and 1 base, in that order; junction bases with no gene match: 13. Germline lookup yields CDR1 SGHAT and CDR2 FQNNGV. This CDR3 is 19 amino acids long. In DNA form, the CDR3 reads TGTGCCAGCAGCCCCACGGGGCTAGCGGGAGGTCGGTCCTACAATGAGCAGTTCTTC. As protein: CASSPTGLAGGRSYNEQFF.

The V call is TRBV9, the J call TRBJ2-7, with 7 bases aligning to TRBD1. V lost 0 bases and J lost 2; bases outside the gene matches: 5. Germline CDR1 reads SGDLS; CDR2 reads YYNGEE. The CDR3 has 15 amino acids. The CDR3 sequence: CASSVGPGGPYEQYF. The DNA of the CDR3 is TGTGCCAGCAGCGTAGGACCAGGGGGACCCTACGAGCAGTACTTC.

The CDR3 loop reads CASSKGPGGYSNQPQHF. The DNA for the CDR3 is TGTGCCAGCAGTAAGGGACCCGGAGGGTATAGCAATCAGCCCCAGCATTTT. The chain joins TRBV2 to TRBJ1-5, with D perhaps TRBD1 (5 bases). V was shortened by 5 bases and J by 0 bases, with 17 bases between the two germline ends. Germline V CDR1 and CDR2: SNHLY, FYNNEI. The CDR3 sequence is 17 residues long.

The rearrangement uses TRBV5-5 and TRBJ2-5; 8 bases line up with TRBD1. Germline loops: CDR1 SGHKS, CDR2 YYEKEE (reference sequence). V dropped 1 base and J dropped 2; count of bases not matched to a gene: 4. This CDR3 is built from 15 residues. CDR3 coding DNA: TGTGCCAGCAGCTTGTATGGGACAGGTCAAGAGACCCAGTACTTC. Protein product: CASSLYGTGQETQYF. Using reference TRBV5-5 and TRBJ2-5 for the parts outside the CDR3, the full variable domain is DAGVTQSPTHLIKTRGQQVTLRCSPISGHKSVSWYQQVLGQGPQFIFQYYEKEERGRGNFPDRFSARQFPNYSSELNVNALLLGDSALYLCASSLYGTGQETQYFGPGTRLLVL.

V gene TRBV6-5 combines with J gene TRBJ2-7; no clear D gene. There are 12 residues in the CDR3. V shed 4 bases and J shed 5 bases, with 9 bases lying between them. The germline CDR1 and CDR2 sequences are MNHEY and SVGAGI. CDR3 region: CASSSEMDEQYF. The CDR3 nucleotides are TGTGCCAGCAGTTCTGAGATGGACGAGCAGTACTTC.

CDR3 sequence (DNA): TGTGCCTGGACGCGGGACGGCACTGAAGCTTTCTTT. Encoded protein: CAWTRDGTEAFF. The chain joins TRBV30 to TRBJ1-1; a possible D gene is TRBD1 (5 bases). The CDR3 has 12 residues. V was pared by 4 bases and J by 4 bases, with 10 bases between. Germline V gene sequence: CDR1 GTSNPN, CDR2 SVGIG (reference sequence).

The V gene is TRBV28, the J gene TRBJ2-1; maybe TRBD2 (6 bases). CDR3 length equals 15 residues. Trimming took off 2 bases at V and 5 bases at J, with 13 bases between the two ends. The germline V gene encodes CDR1 MDHEN and CDR2 SYDVKM. CDR3 DNA: TGTGCCAGCAGTTTACGGGGGTGGGTCAACAATGAGCAGTTCTTC. It encodes CASSLRGWVNNEQFF.

In its sample, this clone was seen once. This chain links TRBV6-1 with TRBJ1-4, with 9 bases lining up with TRBD1. V dropped 3 bases and J dropped 7; count of bases not matched to a gene: 6. Germline values: CDR1 MNHNS, CDR2 SASEGT. The length of the CDR3 is 15 residues. CDR3 protein: CASSEMTGGAEKLFF. CDR3 nucleotides: TGTGCCAGCAGTGAGATGACAGGGGGTGCTGAAAAACTGTTTTTT.

The gene calls are TRBV20-1 and TRBJ2-3, with 8 bases fitting TRBD2. Germline lookup yields CDR1 DFQATT and CDR2 SNEGSKA (reference sequence). The CDR3 extends over 14 amino acids. With V trimmed by 3 bases and J by 6 bases, 8 bases remained unmatched. The CDR3 nucleotides are TGCAGTGCTAGTCTACGGCGGGAGGCCGATACGCAGTATTTT. It is translated as CSASLRREADTQYF.

This chain links TRBV3-1 (or the pseudogene TRBV3-2) with TRBJ1-5; maybe TRBD1 (5 bases). V shed 1 base and J shed 6 bases, with 16 bases lying between them. In germline, CDR1 is LGHDT, CDR2 YNNKEL (reference sequence). The CDR3 covers 16 residues. The CDR3 protein is CASSQGRVSDIQPQHF. Here the CDR3 DNA reads TGTGCCAGCAGCCAAGGCAGGGTGTCCGACATTCAGCCCCAGCATTTT.

CDR3 protein: CASSLAGGARVSNQPQHF. CDR3 DNA: TGTGCCAGCAGTTTAGCAGGGGGCGCCCGAGTAAGCAATCAGCCCCAGCATTTT. The genes are TRBV28 and TRBJ1-5, with 8 bases identical to TRBD1. Per germline, CDR1 MDHEN and CDR2 SYDVKM. V shed 2 bases, J shed 1 base, and the junction held 10 bases outside the gene matches. This CDR3 is built from 18 residues.

The chain employs TRBV2 and TRBJ1-4; TRBD1 matches 10 bases. J gave up 10 bases and V 3 bases, and 5 bases lay outside the gene matches. The CDR3 loop spans 14 amino acids. Germline loops: CDR1 SNHLY, CDR2 FYNNEI. Written as DNA, the CDR3 is TGTGCCAGCAGTGAGGACAGGGGGTACGGAAAACTGTTTTTT. Its protein is CASSEDRGYGKLFF.

J is TRBJ2-7 and V is TRBV19; a possible D gene is TRBD1 (5 bases). V was pared by 2 bases and J by 1 base, with 9 bases between. Germline V gene lookup returns CDR1 LNHDA and CDR2 SQIVND (reference sequence). The CDR3 contains 14 residues. CDR3 protein: CASSIRTGSYEQYF. CDR3 DNA sequence: TGTGCCAGTAGTATAAGAACAGGATCCTACGAGCAGTACTTC.